The present T cell receptor (beta chain) was sequenced within a study of shared T cell receptors in the human thymus. Only in-frame clones appear in the TCRdb table, and some are missing; sequencing was by immunoSEQ multiplex PCR. This sample has roughly 660,000 clones; approximately 90% occur once, and the top ten carry around 0.01%. The CDR3 consists of 15 residues. Germline V gene lookup returns CDR1 LNHDA and CDR2 SQIVND (reference sequence). Losses at the gene ends were 4 bases for V and 1 base for J; bases not matched to a gene: 5. Separately, the same data were catalogued under a study of human thymus T cells. That work states: Infants served as donors; they were healthy and Finnish and were having corrective surgery for congenital heart defects. Corrective cardiac surgery supplied the resected thymus tissue. Thymic as well as blood repertoires seemed to favor certain V and J genes unevenly.

Sequencing was carried out using thymocytes. The sequence was obtained from a boy in the first two years of life with a congenital heart defect. The rearrangement uses TRBV19 and TRBJ2-5, with TRBD2 matching 8 bases. CDR3 sequence: CASSTGTRAQETQYF. The CDR3 nucleotides are TGTGCCAGTAGTACCGGGACTAGAGCCCAAGAGACCCAGTACTTC.